Included here is one TCR beta chain sequence, with context. Sequenced by immunoSEQ multiplex PCR; TCRdb stores in-frame clones only, minus some. The table shows 98,000 or so clones, with approximately 85% occurring only once. The CDR3 contains 15 residues. In germline, CDR1 is SGHRS, CDR2 YFSETQ. The germline V and J ends were trimmed by 0 bases and 6 bases, with 16 bases remaining between them. The sample originates from a study of cytomegalovirus exposure and HLA in healthy donors. The gene calls are TRBV5-1 and TRBJ2-7, with D tentatively TRBD2 (5 bases). The receptor was isolated from a woman aged 18-30 years in good health and CMV-seronegative. Specimen: PBMCs. The DNA for the CDR3 is TGCGCCAGCAGCTTGGGAGGCGGGCCCCCTGGCGAGCAGTACTTC. This translates into CASSLGGGPPGEQYF.